The 4 T cell receptor beta chains listed next were all sequenced from one sample in a study of T cells in Graves' hyperthyroidism and ophthalmopathy. The investigators amplified TCR beta CDR3 regions from RNA transcripts. With the HTBI primer set, the TCR CDR3 went through a first round of RT-PCR. MiXCR, applied by TCRdb to the multiplex PCR reads, yields one record per CDR3 protein. This table holds a few hundred thousand distinct CDR3 sequences, more than 20% found once. Sequenced material: blood. The origin of the receptors is a man between 18 and 35 years old with Graves' hyperthyroidism.

V is TRBV4-1 and J is TRBJ1-1; TRBD1 aligns across 8 bases. V lost 4 bases and J lost 3; bases outside the gene matches: 16. This CDR3 spans 18 amino acids. Germline loops: CDR1 MGHRA, CDR2 YSYEKL. CDR3 DNA: TGCGCCAGCAGCCGAGTTGGAGTATACAGGGGGAGATACACTGAAGCTTTCTTT. Residues: CASSRVGVYRGRYTEAFF.

This clonotype was counted ten times or more. The chain links TRBV19 to TRBJ1-2; 7 bases fit TRBD1. The CDR3 loop spans 12 amino acids. Germline loops: CDR1 LNHDA, CDR2 SQIVND (reference sequence). J gave up 8 bases and V 3 bases, and 3 bases lay outside the gene matches. CDR3 region: CASSIQGEGYTF. CDR3 bases: TGTGCCAGTAGTATCCAGGGGGAGGGCTACACCTTC.

The chain uses TRBV30 and TRBJ1-2; D ambiguous. The germline V and J ends were trimmed by 0 bases and 4 bases, with 9 bases remaining between them. Germline V gene lookup returns CDR1 GTSNPN and CDR2 SVGIG (reference sequence). The CDR3 contains 13 residues. This chain's CDR3 is CAWSVLGTYGYTF. Written as DNA, the CDR3 is TGTGCCTGGAGTGTACTAGGCACCTATGGCTACACCTTC.

This clonotype has only a few counts. The chain carries TRBV29-1 and TRBJ2-7; no reliable D call. Germline CDR1 SQVTM, CDR2 ANQGSEA. The CDR3 is made up of 11 amino acids. Trimming stripped 4 bases from V and 2 bases from J, with 6 bases between. The CDR3 sequence: CSVVEAYEQYF. In DNA form, the CDR3 reads TGCAGCGTTGTCGAGGCCTACGAGCAGTACTTC.